This T cell receptor beta chain derives from a study of early stage breast cancer tumors. Study-wide context: Of fewer than 20 invasive breast tumors, fewer than 13 were hormone receptor-positive, HER2-negative.

This clone has more than one count but fewer than ten. The data were produced by immunoSEQ multiplex PCR, yet TCRdb's version contains in-frame clones alone and is incomplete. The table lists about 9,600 clones, under 70% of them singletons. Germline V gives CDR1 SGDLS, CDR2 YYNGEE. The CDR3 sequence is 13 residues long. V gave up 5 bases and J gave up 2 bases, with 8 bases separating them. The chain carries TRBV9 and TRBJ1-3; D gene unclear. The sequence was obtained from a person between 55 and 69 years old with breast cancer. Input material: breast tumor tissue. The CDR3 spells CASRSAAGNTIYF. The CDR3 bases are TGTGCCAGCAGGTCGGCGGCTGGAAACACCATATATTTT.